Reported below is one T cell receptor beta chain. Its target is unknown. TCR beta libraries were built from RNA through three nested multiplex PCR rounds using modified ARM-PCR. Input was 0.5 ug total RNA, reverse-transcribed with a C-beta primer. Unique molecular identifiers were not described for the libraries. TCRdb reprocessed the multiplex PCR reads via MiXCR and lists one record per CDR3 protein. Of about 15,000 distinct CDR3 sequences in the sample, over 60% were seen once. Germline lookup yields CDR1 SQVTM and CDR2 ANQGSEA. The CDR3 is 14 residues long. V was cut by 1 base and J by 5 bases, with 14 bases left in between. The data are from a study of tumor-infiltrating lymphocytes in glioblastoma multiforme. The study's findings and limits: TCR plus mutation findings rest on a single glioblastoma patient. No surface-marker sorting into functional T cell subtypes was done.

V usage is TRBV29-1 and J usage is TRBJ2-5, with a weak D call TRBD1 (6 bases). This TCR was sampled from a male donor with glioblastoma. Sequences were obtained from brain tumor tissue. CDR3 residues: CSVEADSNGETQYF. CDR3 in DNA: TGCAGCGTTGAAGCGGACAGTAATGGCGAGACCCAGTACTTC.